This T cell receptor beta chain came from a study of blood T cell repertoires in COVID-19. Overall study context: Sites in the United States, Italy and Spain provided acute and convalescent COVID-19 samples.

The protocol was immunoSEQ multiplex PCR, while the TCRdb copy is restricted to in-frame clones and leaves out a portion. Here the sample spans tens of thousands of clones, approximately 86% being singletons. What was sequenced was peripheral blood. This TCR came from a man in his fifties or sixties with active or convalescent COVID-19.

CDR3 sequence: CAFDGAVGADTQYF. The CDR3 region has the DNA TGTGCCTTTGACGGGGCTGTGGGGGCCGATACGCAGTATTTT. The chain uses TRBV5-8 and TRBJ2-3; TRBD1 might be the D (6 bases). This CDR3 comprises 14 residues. Germline values: CDR1 SGHTS, CDR2 YDEGEE. V was clipped by 10 bases and J by 6 bases, with 21 bases between them.